The sequence of this T cell receptor beta chain was determined in a study of metastatic and nonmetastatic thyroid tumors. Whole-study context: Repertoire comparison spanned blood and tumor or nodule tissue of malignant and benign thyroid patients.

General observations from the study: TCR beta diversity was reportedly significantly higher in malignant thyroid tumors than benign nodules, in blood and tumor.

This clone is termed medium-sized. The antigen is unknown. CDR1 and CDR2 (germline): MDHEN, SYDVKM. Between the trimmed V and J ends, which lost 2 bases and 11 bases, there was a span of 15 bases. The CDR3 sequence is 13 residues long. Methods used by the authors: Differences in CDR3 between clinicopathological groups were drawn on to build a classifier intended to discriminate distant-metastatic papillary thyroid cancer patients. TCRdb ran MiXCR on the PCR reads. In this record, the V and J calls reflect TCRdb's handling and not the investigators' own analysis. The data hold about 34,000 clones, with approximately 15% observed a single time. Thyroid surgery had not been preceded by any treatment in any patient.

The receptor comes from a female donor with papillary thyroid cancer or a benign thyroid nodule (not recorded which). Some clones in this sample may be carry-over from other donors' samples. The chain links TRBV28 to TRBJ1-1; D remains ambiguous. Sequencing used blood. CDR3 in DNA: TGTGCCAGCAGTTTAGGGTCCGCAGCCTGGGCTTTCTTT. As protein: CASSLGSAAWAFF.